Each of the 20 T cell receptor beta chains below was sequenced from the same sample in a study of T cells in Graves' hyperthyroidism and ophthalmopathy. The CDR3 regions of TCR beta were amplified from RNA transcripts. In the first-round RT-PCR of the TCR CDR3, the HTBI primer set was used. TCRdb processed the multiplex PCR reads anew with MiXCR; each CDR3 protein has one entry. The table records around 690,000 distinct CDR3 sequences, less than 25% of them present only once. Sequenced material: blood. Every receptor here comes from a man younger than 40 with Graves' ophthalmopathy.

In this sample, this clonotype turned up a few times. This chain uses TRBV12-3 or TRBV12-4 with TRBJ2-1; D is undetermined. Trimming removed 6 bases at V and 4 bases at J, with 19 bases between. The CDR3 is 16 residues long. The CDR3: CASRILGDFLYNEQFF. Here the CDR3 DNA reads TGTGCCAGCAGAATTCTTGGCGACTTCTTATACAATGAGCAGTTCTTC.

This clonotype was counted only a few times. In DNA, the CDR3 is TGTGCCAGCTCACCACCCTTTGTAGACAATGAGCAGTTCTTC. Protein product: CASSPPFVDNEQFF. The rearrangement uses TRBV18 and TRBJ2-1; D is unclear. The CDR3 contains 14 residues. The germline gives CDR1 KGHSH, CDR2 LQKENI. Trimming removed 0 bases from V and 5 bases from J, with 8 bases in between.

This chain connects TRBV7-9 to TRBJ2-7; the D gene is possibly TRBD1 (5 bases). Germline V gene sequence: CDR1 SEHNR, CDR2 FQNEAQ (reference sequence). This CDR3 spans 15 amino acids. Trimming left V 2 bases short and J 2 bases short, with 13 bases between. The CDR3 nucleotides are TGTGCCAGCAGCTTACTCGACAGTTTTCCCTACGAGCAGTACTTC. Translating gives CASSLLDSFPYEQYF.

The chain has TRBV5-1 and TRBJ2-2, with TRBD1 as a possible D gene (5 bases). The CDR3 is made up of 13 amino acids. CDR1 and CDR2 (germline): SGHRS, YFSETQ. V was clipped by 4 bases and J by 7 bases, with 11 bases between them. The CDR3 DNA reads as TGCGCCAGCAGCCAAGGGCAGGGCGGGGAGCTGTTTTTT. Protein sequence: CASSQGQGGELFF. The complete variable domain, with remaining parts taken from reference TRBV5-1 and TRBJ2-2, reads KAGVTQTPRYLIKTRGQQVTLSCSPISGHRSVSWYQQTPGQGLQFLFEYFSETQRNKGNFPGRFSGRQFSNSRSEMNVSTLELGDSALYLCASSQGQGGELFFGEGSRLTVL.

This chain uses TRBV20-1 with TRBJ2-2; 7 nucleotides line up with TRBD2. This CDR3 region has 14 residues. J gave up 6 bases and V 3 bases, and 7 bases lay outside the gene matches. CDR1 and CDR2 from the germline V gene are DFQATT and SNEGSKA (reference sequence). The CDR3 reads CSASSGELPGELFF. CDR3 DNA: TGCAGTGCTAGCAGCGGGGAGCTCCCCGGGGAGCTGTTTTTT.

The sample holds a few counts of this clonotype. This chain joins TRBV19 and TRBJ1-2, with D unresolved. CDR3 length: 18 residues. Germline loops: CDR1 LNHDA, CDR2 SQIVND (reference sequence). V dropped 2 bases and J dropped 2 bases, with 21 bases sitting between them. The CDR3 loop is CASSINWARQAVNYGYTF. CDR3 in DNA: TGTGCCAGTAGTATAAATTGGGCGCGTCAGGCCGTCAACTATGGCTACACCTTC.

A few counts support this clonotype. The CDR3 sequence: CAWSGTWREGPHEQYF. The CDR3 nucleotides read TGTGCCTGGAGCGGGACGTGGCGGGAGGGCCCCCACGAGCAGTACTTC. This sequence joins TRBV30 and TRBJ2-7; 9 nucleotides agree with TRBD2. The germline V gene encodes CDR1 GTSNPN and CDR2 SVGIG (reference sequence). The CDR3 contains 16 residues. J gave up 5 bases and V 3 bases, and 14 bases lay outside the gene matches.

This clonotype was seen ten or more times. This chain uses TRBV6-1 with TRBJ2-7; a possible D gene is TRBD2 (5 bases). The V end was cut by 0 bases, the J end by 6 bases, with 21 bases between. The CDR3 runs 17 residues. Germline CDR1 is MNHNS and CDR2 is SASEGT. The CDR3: CASSEAFPGSTRAEQYF. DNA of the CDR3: TGTGCCAGCAGTGAAGCGTTTCCGGGGAGCACACGGGCCGAGCAGTACTTC.

CDR3 region: CASSLSYSSGNTIYF. CDR3 in DNA: TGTGCCAGCAGTTTATCGTACAGCTCTGGAAACACCATATATTTT. The chain links TRBV27 to TRBJ1-3; D gene unclear. The germline V and J ends were trimmed by 0 bases and 0 bases, with 6 bases remaining between them. The length of the CDR3 is 15 residues. Per germline, CDR1 MNHEY and CDR2 SMNVEV (reference sequence).

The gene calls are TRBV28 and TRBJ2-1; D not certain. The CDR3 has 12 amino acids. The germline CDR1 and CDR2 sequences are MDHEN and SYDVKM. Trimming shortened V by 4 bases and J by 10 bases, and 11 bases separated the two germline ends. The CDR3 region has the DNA TGTGCCAGCAGTTACCCAACTGCCGAGCAGTTCTTC. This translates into CASSYPTAEQFF.

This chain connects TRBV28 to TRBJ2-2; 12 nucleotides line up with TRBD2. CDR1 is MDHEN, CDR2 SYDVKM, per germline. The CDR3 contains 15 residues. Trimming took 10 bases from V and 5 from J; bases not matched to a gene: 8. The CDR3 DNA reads TGTGCCACCAAGACTAGCGGGAGTAGTACCGGGGAGCTGTTTTTT. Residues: CATKTSGSSTGELFF.

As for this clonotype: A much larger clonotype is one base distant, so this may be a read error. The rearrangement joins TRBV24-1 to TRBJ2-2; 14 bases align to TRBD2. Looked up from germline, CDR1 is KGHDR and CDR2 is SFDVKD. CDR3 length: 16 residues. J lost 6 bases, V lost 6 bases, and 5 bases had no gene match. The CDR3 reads CATSLAGLAGAGELFF. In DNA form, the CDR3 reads TGTGCCACCAGTTTAGCGGGACTAGCGGGAGCCGGGGAGCTGTTTTTT.

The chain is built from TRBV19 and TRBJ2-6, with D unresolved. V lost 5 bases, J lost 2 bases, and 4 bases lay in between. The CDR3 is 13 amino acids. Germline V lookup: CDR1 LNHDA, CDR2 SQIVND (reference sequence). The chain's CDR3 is CASSQTGANVLTF. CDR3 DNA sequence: TGTGCCAGTAGTCAAACTGGGGCCAACGTCCTGACTTTC.

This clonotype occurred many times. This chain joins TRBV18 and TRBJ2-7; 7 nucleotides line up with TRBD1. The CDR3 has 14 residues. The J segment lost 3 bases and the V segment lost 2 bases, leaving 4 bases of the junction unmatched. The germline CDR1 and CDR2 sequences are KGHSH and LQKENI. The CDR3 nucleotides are TGTGCCAGCTCACCAGGGGACAGTGGCTACGAGCAGTACTTC. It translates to CASSPGDSGYEQYF.

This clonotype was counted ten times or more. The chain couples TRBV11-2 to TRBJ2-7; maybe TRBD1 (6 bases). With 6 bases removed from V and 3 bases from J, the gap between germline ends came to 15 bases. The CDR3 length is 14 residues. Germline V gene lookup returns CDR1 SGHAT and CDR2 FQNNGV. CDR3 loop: CASRLTGMVYEQYF. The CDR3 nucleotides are TGTGCCAGCAGACTTACAGGGATGGTCTACGAGCAGTACTTC. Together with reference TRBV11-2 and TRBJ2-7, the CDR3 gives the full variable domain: EAGVAQSPRYKIIEKRQSVAFWCNPISGHATLYWYQQILGQGPKLLIQFQNNGVVDDSQLPKDRFSAERLKGVDSTLKIQPAKLEDSAVYLCASRLTGMVYEQYFGPGTRLTVT.

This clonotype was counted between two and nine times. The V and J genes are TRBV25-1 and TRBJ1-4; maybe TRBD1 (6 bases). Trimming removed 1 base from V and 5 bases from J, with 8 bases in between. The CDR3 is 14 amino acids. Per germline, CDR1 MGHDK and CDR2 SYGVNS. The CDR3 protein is CASSEFDRNEKLFF. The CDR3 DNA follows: TGTGCCAGCAGTGAATTCGACAGGAATGAAAAACTGTTTTTT.

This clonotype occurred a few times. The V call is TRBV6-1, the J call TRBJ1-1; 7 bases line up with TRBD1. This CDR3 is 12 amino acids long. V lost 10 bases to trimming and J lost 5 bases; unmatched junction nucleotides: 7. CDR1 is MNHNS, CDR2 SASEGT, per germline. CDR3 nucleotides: TGTGCCACCGGCAAGGGACAGACTGAAGCTTTCTTT. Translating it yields CATGKGQTEAFF.

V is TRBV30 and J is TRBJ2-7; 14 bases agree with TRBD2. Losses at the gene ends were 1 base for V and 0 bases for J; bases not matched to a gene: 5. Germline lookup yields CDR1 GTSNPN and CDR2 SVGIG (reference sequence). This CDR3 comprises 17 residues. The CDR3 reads CAWSETSGRVSSYEQYF. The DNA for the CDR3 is TGTGCCTGGAGTGAGACTAGCGGGAGGGTTAGCTCCTACGAGCAGTACTTC.

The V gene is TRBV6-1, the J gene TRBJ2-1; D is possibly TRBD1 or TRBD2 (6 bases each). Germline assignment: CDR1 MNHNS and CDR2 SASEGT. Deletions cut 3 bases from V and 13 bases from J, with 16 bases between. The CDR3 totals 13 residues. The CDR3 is CASSEASRDIQFF. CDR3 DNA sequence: TGTGCCAGCAGTGAGGCCTCGCGGGACATACAGTTCTTC.

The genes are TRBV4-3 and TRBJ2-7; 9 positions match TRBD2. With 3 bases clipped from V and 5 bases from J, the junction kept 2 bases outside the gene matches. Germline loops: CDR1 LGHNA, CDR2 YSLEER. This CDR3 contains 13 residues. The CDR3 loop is CASSQGLANEQYF. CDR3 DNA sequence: TGCGCCAGCAGCCAGGGACTAGCCAACGAGCAGTACTTC.